The clone carrying this T cell receptor beta chain was picked up a small number of times. These data belong to a study of T-cell memory formation after mild COVID-19. TCRdb reprocessed the 5' RACE reads with MiXCR, giving one entry per CDR3 protein. The sample has around 470,000 distinct CDR3 sequences, around 18% seen once. This clonotype was sampled from an adult woman who had mild COVID-19 (a few samples of this study predate the infection). Cell type and time point are not known. Sequenced input: PBMCs or a T cell subset sorted from them (not recorded which).

The CDR3 is CSARAAGLAGYSETQYF. In DNA, the CDR3 is TGCAGTGCTAGAGCCGCCGGACTAGCGGGTTATTCAGAGACCCAGTACTTC. The chain combines TRBV20-1 with TRBJ2-5, with TRBD2 matching over 11 bases. Germline V CDR1 and CDR2: DFQATT, SNEGSKA (reference sequence). V gave up 1 base and J gave up 4 bases; unmatched junction bases: 11. The CDR3 consists of 17 residues.